The next 10 T cell receptor beta chains were all read from a single sample in a study of T cell changes during pregnancy in multiple sclerosis. Only in-frame clones appear in the TCRdb table, and some are missing; sequencing was by immunoSEQ multiplex PCR. The sample yields about 71,000 clones, roughly nine tenths seen once. The sequenced sample was CD8+ T cells from peripheral blood mononuclear cells, obtained before pregnancy. The receptors come from a female donor with multiple sclerosis, enrolled in a pregnancy study.

The chain has TRBV7-9 and TRBJ2-7; D not resolved. This CDR3 is 13 amino acids long. The germline V gene has CDR1 SEHNR and CDR2 FQNEAQ (reference sequence). V lost 0 bases to trimming and J lost 5 bases, with 8 bases between them. The CDR3 DNA reads TGTGCCAGCAGCTTAGCGGCCCGGGACGAGCAGTACTTC. It is translated as CASSLAARDEQYF.

The rearrangement joins TRBV4-2 to TRBJ1-4; D uncertain. The germline V and J ends were trimmed by 2 bases and 2 bases, with 12 bases remaining between them. The CDR3 length is 16 residues. Per the germline V gene, CDR1 is LGHNA and CDR2 is YNFKEQ. CDR3: CASSQYGGTTNEKLFF. CDR3 nucleotide sequence: TGTGCCAGCAGCCAATACGGCGGAACGACTAATGAAAAACTGTTTTTT.

The CDR3 DNA sequence: TGTGCCAGCAGCCCAGGGGGCTCTAATGAAAAACTGTTTTTT. This sequence encodes CASSPGGSNEKLFF. The J gene is TRBJ1-4, the V gene TRBV9; 8 bases agree with TRBD1. V gave up 4 bases and J gave up 3 bases; unmatched junction bases: 2. Germline V gives CDR1 SGDLS, CDR2 YYNGEE. CDR3 size: 14 residues. The entire variable domain, with the rest obtained from reference TRBV9 and TRBJ1-4, is as follows: DSGVTQTPKHLITATGQRVTLRCSPRSGDLSVYWYQQSLDQGLQFLIQYYNGEERAKGNILERFSAQQFPDLHSELNLSSLELGDSALYFCASSPGGSNEKLFFGSGTQLSVL.

V is TRBV7-6 and J is TRBJ2-1; the D gene is possibly TRBD1 (6 bases). Germline lookup yields CDR1 SGHVS and CDR2 FNYEAQ. V was trimmed by 5 bases and J by 9 bases, leaving 11 bases between them. This CDR3 has 12 amino acids. The CDR3 loop is CASSPGHAEQFF. CDR3 in DNA: TGTGCCAGCAGCCCGGGACACGCTGAGCAGTTCTTC.

This clone was observed a single time. This chain uses TRBV11-2 with TRBJ2-7; 10 bases line up with TRBD2. Germline CDR1 is SGHAT and CDR2 is FQNNGV. There are 14 residues in the CDR3. V dropped 1 base and J dropped 3; count of bases not matched to a gene: 0. CDR3 sequence reads: CASSLVAGGYEQYF. CDR3 DNA sequence: TGTGCCAGCAGCTTAGTAGCGGGGGGCTACGAGCAGTACTTC.

The V and J genes are TRBV6-1 and TRBJ2-7, with 10 bases aligning to TRBD1. CDR1 MNHNS and CDR2 SASEGT come from the germline V gene. After removal of 0 bases from V and 5 bases from J, the junction contained 4 bases not matched to a gene. The CDR3 contains 15 residues. As DNA, the CDR3 is TGTGCCAGCAGTGAAGCGGGACAGGGGCTTCACGAGCAGTACTTC. It is translated as CASSEAGQGLHEQYF.

The chain uses TRBV5-5 and TRBJ2-5; TRBD1 agrees at 9 bases. Germline CDR1 SGHKS, CDR2 YYEKEE (reference sequence). Germline trimming cut 1 base from V and 4 bases from J; bases unmatched to any gene: 8. The CDR3 sequence is 16 residues long. The CDR3 DNA is TGTGCCAGCAGCTTGCCGACAGGGGGAATTGGAGAGACCCAGTACTTC. This translates into CASSLPTGGIGETQYF.

This rearrangement joins TRBV7-8 to TRBJ1-2, with 7 bases identical to TRBD1. Trimming took 5 bases from V and 5 from J; bases not matched to a gene: 5. CDR1 is SGHVS and CDR2 is FQNEAQ in the germline V gene. This CDR3 is 13 amino acids long. DNA for the CDR3: TGTGCCAGCAGCGAACAGGGGTTGTATGGCTACACCTTC. This encodes CASSEQGLYGYTF.

The chain employs TRBV19 and TRBJ1-1; D possibly corresponds to TRBD1 (6 bases). Trimming took off 7 bases at V and 0 bases at J, with 12 bases between the two ends. Germline CDR1 LNHDA, CDR2 SQIVND (reference sequence). CDR3 length: 14 amino acids. The CDR3 bases are TGTGCCAGTACCCCGCGGGGGCTGAACACTGAAGCTTTCTTT. This gives the protein CASTPRGLNTEAFF. Based on the CDR3 plus reference TRBV19 and TRBJ1-1, the full variable domain is DGGITQSPKYLFRKEGQNVTLSCEQNLNHDAMYWYRQDPGQGLRLIYYSQIVNDFQKGDIAEGYSVSREKKESFPLTVTSAQKNPTAFYLCASTPRGLNTEAFFGQGTRLTVV.

The CDR3 sequence: CASSSVGGGVRNSPLHF. CDR3 coding DNA: TGCGCCAGCAGCAGCGTGGGCGGGGGCGTGCGGAATTCACCCCTCCACTTT. The chain employs TRBV5-1 and TRBJ1-6, with D maybe TRBD1 (6 bases). The ends were cut back, 4 bases at V and 7 bases at J, with 21 bases in the middle. Per the germline V gene, CDR1 is SGHRS and CDR2 is YFSETQ. There are 17 residues in the CDR3.